The T cell receptor (beta chain) described here comes from a study of glioma-infiltrating T cells after dendritic cell vaccination. About the research overall: Monocyte-derived dendritic cells, cultured seven days with IL-4 and GM-CSF, were pulsed with autologous tumor lysate. Study results and caveats: Higher pretreatment TIL content predicted longer progression-free time and survival.

As to this clone: The antigen is not known.

PBMC were collected before vaccination, two weeks after the third vaccination, and at progression. The trim removed 4 bases at V and 3 bases at J, leaving 9 bases unmatched. The germline V gene has CDR1 SGHRS and CDR2 YFSETQ. CDR3 length: 16 amino acids. Input was 2 to 2.5 ug genomic DNA, or all available if less. The assay was immunoSEQ multiplex PCR, and TCRdb's table has in-frame clones only and misses some. The sample includes about 73,000 clones, almost 85% of them seen just once. V and J are TRBV5-1 and TRBJ1-5; 8 bases agree with TRBD1. This clonotype was obtained from a human donor with glioblastoma. The sample here was blood, taken before dendritic cell vaccination. The CDR3, as DNA: TGCGCCAGCAGCCCTACCACAGGGGGAGTCAATCAGCCCCAGCATTTT. Protein: CASSPTTGGVNQPQHF. Full variable domain (missing parts from reference TRBV5-1 and TRBJ1-5): KAGVTQTPRYLIKTRGQQVTLSCSPISGHRSVSWYQQTPGQGLQFLFEYFSETQRNKGNFPGRFSGRQFSNSRSEMNVSTLELGDSALYLCASSPTTGGVNQPQHFGDGTRLSIL.